At least ten counts were recorded for the clone carrying this T cell receptor (beta chain). Its cognate antigen is unknown. Other DNA sequences within the sample encode an identical CDR3. Here immunoSEQ multiplex PCR was the method, and the copy in TCRdb shows in-frame clones only, minus some. Seen here are roughly 1,000,000 clones, about 80% observed once, and the top ten hold 0.5% to 0.6%. This record belongs to a study of shared clonotypes between healthy human individuals. Background on the study: Three men and a couple of women, aged 18 to 49, were donors.

This CDR3 region has 13 residues. Germline-derived CDR1 and CDR2 are SGHTA and FQGNSA. V lost 3 bases and J lost 3; bases outside the gene matches: 1. Overall study results and limits: The generation probabilities recorded for non-shared clonotypes fell below those of clonotypes shared by all four donors.

The specimen was memory CD4+ T cells from PBMCs. Noted subset: CD45RA-negative fraction. This chain connects TRBV7-2 to TRBJ2-5; 7 bases fit TRBD1. This clonotype originated in a young man in good health. Some clones in this sample may be carry-over from other donors' samples. The CDR3 loop is CASSLGTEETQYF. CDR3 DNA: TGTGCCAGCAGCTTGGGGACAGAAGAGACCCAGTACTTC.